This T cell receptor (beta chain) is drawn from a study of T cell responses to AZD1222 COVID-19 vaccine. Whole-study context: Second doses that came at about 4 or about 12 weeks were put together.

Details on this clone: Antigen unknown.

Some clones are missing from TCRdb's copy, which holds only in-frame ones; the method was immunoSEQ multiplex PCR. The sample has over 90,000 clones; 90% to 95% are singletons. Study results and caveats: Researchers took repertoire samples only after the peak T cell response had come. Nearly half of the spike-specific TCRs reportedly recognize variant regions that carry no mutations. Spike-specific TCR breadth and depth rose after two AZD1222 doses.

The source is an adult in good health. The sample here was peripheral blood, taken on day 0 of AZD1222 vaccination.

CDR3 sequence (DNA): TGTGCCAGCAGTTCACAGGGCGCCCCCTTCGATGGCTACACCTTC. This translates into CASSSQGAPFDGYTF. The rearrangement links TRBV27 to TRBJ1-2; tentatively, D is TRBD1 (6 bases). This CDR3 region has 15 residues. Trimming shortened V by 4 bases and J by 6 bases, and 18 bases separated the two germline ends. The germline V gene encodes CDR1 MNHEY and CDR2 SMNVEV (reference sequence).